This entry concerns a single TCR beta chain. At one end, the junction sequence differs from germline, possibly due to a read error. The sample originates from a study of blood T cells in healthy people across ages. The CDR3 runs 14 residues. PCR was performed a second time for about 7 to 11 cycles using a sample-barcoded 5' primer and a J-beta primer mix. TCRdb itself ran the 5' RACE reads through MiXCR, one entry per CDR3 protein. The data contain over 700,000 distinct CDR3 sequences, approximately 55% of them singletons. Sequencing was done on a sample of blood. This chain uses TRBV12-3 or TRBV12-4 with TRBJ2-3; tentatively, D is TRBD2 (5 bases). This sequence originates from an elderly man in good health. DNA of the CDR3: TGTGCCAGCAGTTTCAGCGTGGGAGCAGATGCGCAGTATTTT. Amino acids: CASSFSVGADAQYF.